The 14 T cell receptor beta chains presented below share a single source sample, sequenced in a study of early T cells in non-severe SARS-CoV-2 infection. Using its own MiXCR run on the 5' RACE reads, TCRdb lists one record per CDR3 protein. The table has some 54,000 distinct CDR3 sequences, more than 8.5% seen once. Source material: whole blood. All receptors derive from an adult who was a healthcare worker with PCR-confirmed SARS-CoV-2 infection or an uninfected control (not recorded which).

This clonotype was counted at least ten times. The rearrangement uses TRBV20-1 and TRBJ2-7, with D possibly TRBD1 on 5 matching bases. The CDR3 runs 13 residues. Germline V lookup: CDR1 DFQATT, CDR2 SNEGSKA (reference sequence). The V gene lost 1 base and the J gene lost 6 bases, with 13 bases spanning the gap. The CDR3, as DNA: TGCAGTGCTAGAGTTCAGGGCGGCGGCGAGCAGTACTTC. Its protein is CSARVQGGGEQYF.

This clonotype was seen at least ten times. The CDR3 DNA sequence: TGTGCCAGCAGCCCCTGGACTAGCGGGACCACAGATACGCAGTATTTT. Translation gives CASSPWTSGTTDTQYF. The chain employs TRBV11-2 and TRBJ2-3; 12 positions match TRBD2. Germline CDR1 SGHAT, CDR2 FQNNGV. J gave up 2 bases and V 5 bases, and 5 bases lay outside the gene matches. The CDR3 consists of 16 residues.

This chain connects TRBV12-5 to TRBJ2-1; 7 bases line up with TRBD2. V was pared by 6 bases and J by 1 base, with 9 bases of the junction left unmatched. Germline values: CDR1 LGHNT, CDR2 FRNRAP. The CDR3 spans 16 residues. CDR3 loop: CASGPTYSGSYNEQFF. The CDR3, as DNA: TGTGCTAGTGGCCCAACCTATAGCGGGTCCTACAATGAGCAGTTCTTC. Drawing the rest from reference TRBV12-5 and TRBJ2-1, the complete variable domain is DARVTQTPRHKVTEMGQEVTMRCQPILGHNTVFWYRQTMMQGLELLAYFRNRAPLDDSGMPKDRFSAEMPDATLATLKIQPSEPRDSAVYFCASGPTYSGSYNEQFFGPGTRLTVL.

This clonotype was found many times. This chain connects TRBV7-3 to TRBJ2-7; the D is unclear. CDR1 is SGHTA, CDR2 FQGTGA, per germline. The CDR3 consists of 12 residues. The germline V and J ends were trimmed by 4 bases and 2 bases, with 6 bases remaining between them. CDR3 sequence (DNA): TGTGCCAGCAGCTCCCTCACCTACGAGCAGTACTTC. As protein: CASSSLTYEQYF.

Ten or more counts support this clonotype. In DNA form, the CDR3 reads TGTGCCAGCAGCCCGGGGGGCGGGAACCAATACGAGCAGTACTTC. Translated, it gives CASSPGGGNQYEQYF. The genes are TRBV7-6 and TRBJ2-7; D is perhaps TRBD2 (7 bases). The germline V gene has CDR1 SGHVS and CDR2 FNYEAQ. With 5 bases removed from V and 4 bases from J, the gap between germline ends came to 18 bases. The CDR3 length is 15 residues.

This clonotype turned up a few times. The rearrangement links TRBV29-1 to TRBJ2-7; 9 nucleotides agree with TRBD1. V shed 3 bases and J 1 base; nucleotides not matched to a gene: 7. The CDR3 loop spans 15 amino acids. Per the germline V gene, CDR1 is SQVTM and CDR2 is ANQGSEA. This chain's CDR3 is CSVDRGQGQSYEQYF. DNA of the CDR3: TGCAGCGTTGACCGCGGACAGGGGCAATCCTACGAGCAGTACTTC.

This clonotype was recorded many times. The rearrangement joins TRBV3-1 to TRBJ2-3; D perhaps matches TRBD1 (6 bases). CDR3 length equals 13 residues. With 4 bases removed from V and 7 bases from J, the gap between germline ends came to 12 bases. CDR1 and CDR2 from the germline V gene are LGHDT and YNNKEL (reference sequence). This chain's CDR3 is CASSRATGHTQYF. The CDR3 DNA reads as TGTGCCAGCAGCCGGGCTACAGGGCATACGCAGTATTTT.

The chain has TRBV5-6 and TRBJ2-7, with 9 bases aligning to TRBD1. This CDR3 is 13 amino acids long. With V trimmed by 4 bases and J by 5 bases, 4 bases remained unmatched. Germline V gene data show CDR1 as SGHDT and CDR2 as YYEEEE. CDR3 residues: CASSRTGVHEQYF. For the CDR3, the DNA is TGTGCCAGCAGCCGGACAGGGGTACACGAGCAGTACTTC.

This clonotype was seen many times. V and J are TRBV11-2 and TRBJ1-1, with D hard to call. This CDR3 region has 15 residues. V was trimmed by 5 bases and J by 10 bases, leaving 23 bases between them. Per germline, CDR1 SGHAT and CDR2 FQNNGV. CDR3 region: CASSPSSTVNVRAFF. CDR3 DNA: TGTGCCAGCAGCCCCTCGTCGACGGTGAACGTTCGAGCTTTCTTT.

This clonotype was detected ten times or more. The CDR3: CASSPGSSTLAKEQYF. DNA for the CDR3: TGTGCCAGCAGTCCAGGGTCCTCGACCCTGGCAAAAGAGCAGTACTTC. The rearrangement joins TRBV12-3 or TRBV12-4 to TRBJ2-7, with a tentative D call TRBD1 (5 bases). The CDR3 is 16 residues long. V was shortened by 5 bases and J by 7 bases, with 24 bases between the two germline ends.

The CDR3 DNA follows: TGTGCCAGCAGCTTAGAGGGACAGCTGGATACGCAGTATTTT. As protein: CASSLEGQLDTQYF. The chain carries TRBV7-9 and TRBJ2-3, with 7 bases lining up with TRBD1. Unmatched junction bases numbered 4, after V lost 1 base and J lost 6 bases. In germline, CDR1 is SEHNR, CDR2 FQNEAQ (reference sequence). CDR3 length: 14 residues. The full variable domain, its missing parts supplied by reference TRBV7-9 and TRBJ2-3, is DTGVSQNPRHKITKRGQNVTFRCDPISEHNRLYWYRQTLGQGPEFLTYFQNEAQLEKSRLLSDRFSAERPKGSFSTLEIQRTEQGDSAMYLCASSLEGQLDTQYFGPGTRLTVL.

V is TRBV20-1 and J is TRBJ2-7; 10 nucleotides agree with TRBD1. V shed 0 bases and J 1 base; nucleotides not matched to a gene: 0. CDR3 length: 14 residues. Germline lookup yields CDR1 DFQATT and CDR2 SNEGSKA (reference sequence). CDR3 bases: TGCAGTGCTAGAGAGGGACAGGGGTCCTACGAGCAGTACTTC. Its protein product is CSAREGQGSYEQYF.

This clonotype was recorded a few times. This rearrangement joins TRBV20-1 to TRBJ2-2, with a tentative D call TRBD1 (5 bases). CDR1 and CDR2 (germline): DFQATT, SNEGSKA (reference sequence). Trimming stripped 4 bases from V and 6 bases from J, with 18 bases between. CDR3 length equals 15 residues. CDR3 protein: CSANPTATWAGELFF. In nucleotides, the CDR3 is TGCAGTGCTAACCCGACAGCTACATGGGCCGGGGAGCTGTTTTTT.

In this sample, this clonotype turned up a few times. This chain joins TRBV2 and TRBJ1-6, with 7 bases that match TRBD1. Trimming at V came to 5 bases and at J to 10 bases, leaving 8 bases not matched to a gene. The CDR3 spans 14 residues. Germline CDR1 and CDR2: SNHLY and FYNNEI. CDR3 sequence: CASSKKGTESPLHF. As DNA, the CDR3 is TGTGCCAGCAGTAAAAAAGGGACAGAGTCACCCCTCCACTTT.